The entry below describes one TCR beta chain. This record comes from a study of blood T cell repertoires in COVID-19. The wider study: COVID-19 samples from acute and convalescent phases originated in the United States, Italy and Spain. T cells, B-cell-depleted T cells, or PBMCs provided the cDNA or gDNA that served as material.

Authors' methods: For nucleated cells, counts were estimated from reference gene primer amplification. Data came from immunoSEQ multiplex PCR; TCRdb stores just in-frame clones and leaves some out. Clone size and the V and J calls come from that table; the DNA yielded D and trimming. The sample includes about 56,000 clones, approximately 81% seen only once; the top ten take more than 15%. Seattle patients were enrolled while actively infected and followed longitudinally. Germline CDR1 reads SGHRS; CDR2 reads YFSETQ. The CDR3 runs 15 residues. Trimming shortened V by 4 bases and J by 2 bases, and 14 bases separated the two germline ends.

The chain couples TRBV5-1 to TRBJ2-3, with D maybe TRBD2 (6 bases). What was sequenced was peripheral blood. The TCR was taken from a man aged 60 to 75 with COVID-19, enrolled during active disease. The CDR3 DNA reads as TGCGCCAGCAGCGAGGGACTTTACAACACAGATACGCAGTATTTT. Amino acid sequence: CASSEGLYNTDTQYF. The entire variable domain, with the rest obtained from reference TRBV5-1 and TRBJ2-3, is as follows: KAGVTQTPRYLIKTRGQQVTLSCSPISGHRSVSWYQQTPGQGLQFLFEYFSETQRNKGNFPGRFSGRQFSNSRSEMNVSTLELGDSALYLCASSEGLYNTDTQYFGPGTRLTVL.